One and the same sample provided the 4 T cell receptor beta chains below, sequenced in a study of vaccination and CD4 T cells after COVID-19. Sequence data for DNA of cultured CD4+ T cells were generated by the Oncomine TCR Beta short-read assay. Genomic DNA from cultured CD4+ T cells was extracted. TCRdb re-analysed the PCR reads in MiXCR, keeping a single row per CDR3 protein. The table has around 10,000 distinct CDR3 sequences, around 40% seen once. The treatment is: approximately nine-day PBMC culture with coronavirus spike peptide pools or control peptides (ViraFEST assay). Investigators obtained the unexposed donor's CD4+ T cells before the COVID-19 pandemic (2011-2018). These TCRs are of unknown antigen specificity. The sequenced material came from CD4+ T cells from blood, cultured in vitro. The receptors derive from a human donor in good health.

This chain uses TRBV20-1 with TRBJ1-5; 9 bases are shared with TRBD1. The CDR3 length is 15 residues. Germline V lookup: CDR1 DFQATT, CDR2 SNEGSKA (reference sequence). Unmatched junction bases numbered 10, after V lost 3 bases and J lost 7 bases. The CDR3 sequence: CSASPGQGIGQPQHF. The CDR3 nucleotides read TGCAGTGCTAGCCCGGGACAGGGAATTGGCCAGCCCCAGCATTTT.

The rearrangement uses TRBV19 and TRBJ2-2; TRBD2 matches at 16 bases. Germline V lookup: CDR1 LNHDA, CDR2 SQIVND (reference sequence). After removal of 6 bases from V and 4 bases from J, the junction contained 5 bases not matched to a gene. The CDR3 length is 17 residues. CDR3 amino acids: CASRGLAGGPGTGELFF. The DNA of the CDR3 is TGTGCCAGTAGGGGACTAGCGGGAGGGCCAGGCACCGGGGAGCTGTTTTTT.

The rearrangement uses TRBV18 and TRBJ2-7; D is undetermined. V lost 3 bases, J lost 0 bases, and 6 bases lay in between. Germline V gene data show CDR1 as KGHSH and CDR2 as LQKENI. The CDR3 totals 13 residues. CDR3 nucleotide sequence: TGTGCCAGCTCACCCGCAGTCTCCTACGAGCAGTACTTC. Translation gives CASSPAVSYEQYF.

The V call is TRBV7-9, the J call TRBJ2-3; possible D gene TRBD2, 6 bases. The CDR3 has 15 residues. V dropped 5 bases and J dropped 4 bases, with 16 bases sitting between them. From germline, CDR1 is SEHNR and CDR2 FQNEAQ (reference sequence). In nucleotides, the CDR3 is TGTGCCAGCAGCCTGGAGGGGAACTGGGCAGATACGCAGTATTTT. Translation: CASSLEGNWADTQYF.